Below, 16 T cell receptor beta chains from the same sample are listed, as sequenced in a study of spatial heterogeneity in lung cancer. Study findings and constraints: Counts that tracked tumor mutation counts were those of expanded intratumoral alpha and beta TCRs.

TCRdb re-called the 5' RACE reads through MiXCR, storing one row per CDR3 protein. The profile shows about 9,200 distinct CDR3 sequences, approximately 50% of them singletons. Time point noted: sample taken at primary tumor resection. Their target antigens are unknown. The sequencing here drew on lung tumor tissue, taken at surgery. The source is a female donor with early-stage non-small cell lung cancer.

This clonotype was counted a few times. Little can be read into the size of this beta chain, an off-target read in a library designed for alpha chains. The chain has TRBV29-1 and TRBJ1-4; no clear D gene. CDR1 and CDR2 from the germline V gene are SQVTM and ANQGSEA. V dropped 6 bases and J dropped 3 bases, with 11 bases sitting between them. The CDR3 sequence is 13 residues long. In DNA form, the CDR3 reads TGCAGCGTGCAGAGGGTCCCTAATGAAAAACTGTTTTTT. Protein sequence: CSVQRVPNEKLFF.

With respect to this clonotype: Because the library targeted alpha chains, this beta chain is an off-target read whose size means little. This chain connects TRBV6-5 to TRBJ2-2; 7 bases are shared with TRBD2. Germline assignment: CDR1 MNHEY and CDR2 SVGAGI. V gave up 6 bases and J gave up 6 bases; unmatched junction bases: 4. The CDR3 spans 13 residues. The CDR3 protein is CASRRAGAGELFF. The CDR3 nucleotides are TGTGCCAGCAGGCGGGCGGGGGCCGGGGAGCTGTTTTTT.

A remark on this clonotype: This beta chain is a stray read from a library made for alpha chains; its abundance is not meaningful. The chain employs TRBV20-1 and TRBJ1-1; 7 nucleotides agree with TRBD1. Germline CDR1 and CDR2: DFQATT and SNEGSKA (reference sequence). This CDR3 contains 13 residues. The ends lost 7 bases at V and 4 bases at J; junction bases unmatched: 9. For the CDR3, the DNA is TGCAGTGTTGCGACAGGGTTAGGCACTGAAGCTTTCTTT. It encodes CSVATGLGTEAFF.

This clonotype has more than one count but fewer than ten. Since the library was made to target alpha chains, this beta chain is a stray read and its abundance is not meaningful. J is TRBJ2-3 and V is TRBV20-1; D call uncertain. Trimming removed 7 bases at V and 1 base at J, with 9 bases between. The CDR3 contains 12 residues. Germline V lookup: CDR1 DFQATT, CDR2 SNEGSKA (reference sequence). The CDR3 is CSVPRRTDTQYF. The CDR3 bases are TGCAGTGTTCCGCGCCGCACAGATACGCAGTATTTT.

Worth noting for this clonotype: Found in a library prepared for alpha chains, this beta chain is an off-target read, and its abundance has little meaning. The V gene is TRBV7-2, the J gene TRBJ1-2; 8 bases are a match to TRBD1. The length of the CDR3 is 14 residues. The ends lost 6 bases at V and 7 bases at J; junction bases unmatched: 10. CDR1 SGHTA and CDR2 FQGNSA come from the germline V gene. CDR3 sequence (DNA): TGTGCCAGCAGTCCTAGGACAGGGACGGGTGGCTACACCTTC. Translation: CASSPRTGTGGYTF.

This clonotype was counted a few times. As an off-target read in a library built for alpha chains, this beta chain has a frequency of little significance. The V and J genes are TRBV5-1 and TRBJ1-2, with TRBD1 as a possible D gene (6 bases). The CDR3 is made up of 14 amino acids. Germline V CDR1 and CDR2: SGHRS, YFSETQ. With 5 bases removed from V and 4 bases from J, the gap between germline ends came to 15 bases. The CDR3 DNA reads TGCGCCAGCAGTCCGGGACAAGGTACCTATGGCTACACCTTC. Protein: CASSPGQGTYGYTF.

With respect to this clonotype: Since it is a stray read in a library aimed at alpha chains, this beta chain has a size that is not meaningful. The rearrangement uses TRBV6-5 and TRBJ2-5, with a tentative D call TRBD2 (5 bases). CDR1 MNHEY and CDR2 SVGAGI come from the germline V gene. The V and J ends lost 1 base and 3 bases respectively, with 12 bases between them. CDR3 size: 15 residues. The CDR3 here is CASSYFPPGKETQYF. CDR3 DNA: TGTGCCAGCAGTTACTTCCCACCCGGGAAAGAGACCCAGTACTTC.

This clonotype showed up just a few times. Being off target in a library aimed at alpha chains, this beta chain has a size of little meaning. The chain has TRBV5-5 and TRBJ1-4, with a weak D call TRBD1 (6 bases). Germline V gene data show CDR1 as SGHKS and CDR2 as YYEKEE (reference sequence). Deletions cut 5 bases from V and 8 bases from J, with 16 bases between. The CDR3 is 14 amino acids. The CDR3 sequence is CASSSRTEGEKLFF. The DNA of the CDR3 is TGTGCCAGCAGTTCTCGGACAGAGGGAGAAAAACTGTTTTTT.

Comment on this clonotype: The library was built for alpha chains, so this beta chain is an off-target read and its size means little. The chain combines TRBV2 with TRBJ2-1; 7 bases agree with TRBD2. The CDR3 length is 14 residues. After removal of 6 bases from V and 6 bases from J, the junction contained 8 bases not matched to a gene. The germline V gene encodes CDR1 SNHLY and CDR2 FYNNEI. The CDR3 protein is CASRGLAETNEQFF. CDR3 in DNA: TGTGCCAGCAGGGGCCTAGCGGAGACCAATGAGCAGTTCTTC. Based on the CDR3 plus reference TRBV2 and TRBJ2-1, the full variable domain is EPEVTQTPSHQVTQMGQEVILRCVPISNHLYFYWYRQILGQKVEFLVSFYNNEISEKSEIFDDQFSVERPDGSNFTLKIRSTKLEDSAMYFCASRGLAETNEQFFGPGTRLTVL.

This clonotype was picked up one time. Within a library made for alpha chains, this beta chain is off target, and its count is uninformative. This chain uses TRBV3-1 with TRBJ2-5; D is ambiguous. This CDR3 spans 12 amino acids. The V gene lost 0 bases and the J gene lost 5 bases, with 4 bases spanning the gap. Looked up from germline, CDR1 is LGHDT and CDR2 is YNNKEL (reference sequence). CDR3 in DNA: TGTGCCAGCAGCCAAGATCGTGAGACCCAGTACTTC. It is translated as CASSQDRETQYF.

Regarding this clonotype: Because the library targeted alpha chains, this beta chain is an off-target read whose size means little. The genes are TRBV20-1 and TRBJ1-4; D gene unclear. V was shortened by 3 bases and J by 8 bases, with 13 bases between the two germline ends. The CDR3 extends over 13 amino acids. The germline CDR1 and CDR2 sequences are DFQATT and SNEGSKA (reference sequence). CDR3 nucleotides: TGCAGTGCTAGCGGATACCGTGGGGAAAAACTGTTTTTT. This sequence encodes CSASGYRGEKLFF.

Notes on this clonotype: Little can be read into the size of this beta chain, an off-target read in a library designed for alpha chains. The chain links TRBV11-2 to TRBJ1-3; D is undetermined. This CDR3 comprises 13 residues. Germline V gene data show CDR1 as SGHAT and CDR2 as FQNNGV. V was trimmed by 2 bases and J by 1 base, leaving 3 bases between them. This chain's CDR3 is CASSLKSGNTIYF. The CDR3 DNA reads TGTGCCAGCAGCTTAAAATCTGGAAACACCATATATTTT.

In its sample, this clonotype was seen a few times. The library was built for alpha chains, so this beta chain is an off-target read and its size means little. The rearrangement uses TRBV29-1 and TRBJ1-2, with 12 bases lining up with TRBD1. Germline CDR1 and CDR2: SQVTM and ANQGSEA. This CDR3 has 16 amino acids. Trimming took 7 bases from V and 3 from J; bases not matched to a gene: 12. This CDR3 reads CSALSGQGAFHYGYTF. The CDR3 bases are TGCAGCGCTTTATCGGGACAGGGGGCGTTTCACTATGGCTACACCTTC. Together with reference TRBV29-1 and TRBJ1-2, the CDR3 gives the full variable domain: SAVISQKPSRDICQRGTSLTIQCQVDSQVTMMFWYRQQPGQSLTLIATANQGSEATYESGFVIDKFPISRPNLTFSTLTVSNMSPEDSSIYLCSALSGQGAFHYGYTFGSGTRLTVV.

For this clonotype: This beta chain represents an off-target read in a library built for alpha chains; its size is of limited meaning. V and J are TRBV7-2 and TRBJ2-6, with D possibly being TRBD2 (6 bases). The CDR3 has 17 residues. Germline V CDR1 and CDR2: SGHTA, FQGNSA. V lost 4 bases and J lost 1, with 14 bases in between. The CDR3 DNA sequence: TGTGCCAGCAGCTCCAGGGACGGGAGATCTGGGGCCAACGTCCTGACTTTC. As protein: CASSSRDGRSGANVLTF.

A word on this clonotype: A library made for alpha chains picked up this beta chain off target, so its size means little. The CDR3 DNA reads TGTGCCAGCAGTTGGGACCGAACCTACGAGCAGTACTTC. Encoded protein: CASSWDRTYEQYF. The chain recombines TRBV6-6 with TRBJ2-7; the D call may be TRBD1 or TRBD2 (5 bases each). Germline V gene lookup returns CDR1 MNHNY and CDR2 SVGAGI (reference sequence). CDR3 length: 13 residues. Trimming left V 4 bases short and J 2 bases short, with 9 bases between.

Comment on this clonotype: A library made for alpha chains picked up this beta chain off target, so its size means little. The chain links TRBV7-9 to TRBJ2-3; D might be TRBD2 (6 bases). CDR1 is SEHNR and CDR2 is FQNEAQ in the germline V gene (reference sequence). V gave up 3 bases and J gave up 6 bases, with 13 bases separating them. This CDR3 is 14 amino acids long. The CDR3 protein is CASSLGLAVDTQYF. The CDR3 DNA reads TGTGCCAGCAGCTTGGGCTTAGCGGTGGATACGCAGTATTTT. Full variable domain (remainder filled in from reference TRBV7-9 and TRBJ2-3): DTGVSQNPRHKITKRGQNVTFRCDPISEHNRLYWYRQTLGQGPEFLTYFQNEAQLEKSRLLSDRFSAERPKGSFSTLEIQRTEQGDSAMYLCASSLGLAVDTQYFGPGTRLTVL.